The source of this TCR beta chain is a study of naive and memory T cell subsets. Study-level points and caveats: Tuberculin site TCR excess was interpreted as type IV hypersensitivity infiltration.

Four PCR rounds used nested alpha and beta constant region primers plus the SP2 primer. TCRdb reanalysed the UMI-ligation and nested PCR reads using MiXCR and keeps one entry per CDR3 protein. This table holds some 30,000 distinct CDR3 sequences, about 6.2% found once. This sample's treatment: skin biopsy from PPD injection site in Mantoux-positive individual. An oligonucleotide containing a UMI was ligated to the 3' end of TCR cDNA. Skin biopsies came from PPD injection sites in Mantoux-positive individuals. This CDR3 has 13 residues. Germline V CDR1 and CDR2: SGHTA, FQGTGA. Trimming stripped 5 bases from V and 5 bases from J, with 12 bases between. Turning to this clonotype: The target antigen is unknown.

The receptor was derived from an adult in good health. The chain employs TRBV7-3 and TRBJ1-1, with D possibly being TRBD1 (5 bases). The specimen comprised skin, sampled from a tuberculin skin test site. The CDR3 DNA reads TGTGCCAGCAGCCGTCAGGGAGGTACTGAAGCTTTCTTT. Residues: CASSRQGGTEAFF.